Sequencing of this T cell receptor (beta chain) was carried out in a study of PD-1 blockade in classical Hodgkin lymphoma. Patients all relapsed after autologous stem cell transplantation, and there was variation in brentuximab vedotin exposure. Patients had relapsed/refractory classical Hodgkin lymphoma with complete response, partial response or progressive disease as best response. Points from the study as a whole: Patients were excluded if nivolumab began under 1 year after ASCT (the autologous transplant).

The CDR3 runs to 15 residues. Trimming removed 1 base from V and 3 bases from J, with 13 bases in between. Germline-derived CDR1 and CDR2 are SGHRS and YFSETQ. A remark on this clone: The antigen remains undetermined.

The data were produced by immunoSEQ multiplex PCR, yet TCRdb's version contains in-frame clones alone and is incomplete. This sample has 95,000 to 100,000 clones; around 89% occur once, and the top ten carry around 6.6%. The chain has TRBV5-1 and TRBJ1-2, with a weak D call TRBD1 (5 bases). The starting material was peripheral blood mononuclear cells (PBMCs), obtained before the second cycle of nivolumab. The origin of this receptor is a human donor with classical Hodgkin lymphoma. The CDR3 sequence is CASSLNGGSDYGYTF. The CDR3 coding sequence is TGCGCCAGCAGCTTGAACGGGGGTTCTGACTATGGCTACACCTTC.